One TCR beta chain is described in this entry. This record belongs to a study of blood T cell repertoires in COVID-19. The V segment lost 11 bases and the J segment 0 bases; nucleotides outside the gene matches: 7. CDR3 length: 13 residues. Germline V CDR1 and CDR2: MNHEY, SVGAGI. Original handling: Nucleated cell number was recorded as an estimate derived from reference gene primer amplification. TCRdb keeps only in-frame clones here, not all; method: immunoSEQ multiplex PCR. V, J and clone size are those of that table, while D and trimming were read from the DNA. The sample lists 100,000 to 120,000 clones; around 82% were seen once.

The sequencing input was peripheral blood. The receptor comes from a woman aged 55-75 years with acute or convalescent COVID-19. This chain joins TRBV6-5 and TRBJ2-7, with 7 bases identical to TRBD1. This chain's CDR3 is CAVHRGSSYEQYF. In DNA, the CDR3 is TGTGCCGTACACAGGGGATCCTCCTACGAGCAGTACTTC.